The 13 T cell receptor beta chains presented below share a single source sample, sequenced in a study of Graves' ophthalmopathy and Graves' hyperthyroidism. Amplification targeted the TCR beta CDR3 regions, with RNA transcripts as the source material. First-round RT-PCR employed HTBI primers, with a second-round multiplex PCR after it. TCRdb fed the multiplex PCR reads into MiXCR, producing one record per CDR3 protein. Of 240,000 or so distinct CDR3 sequences in the sample, approximately 42% are singletons; the top ten hold around half. The sample comprised peripheral blood. Receptors originate from an adult man with Graves' ophthalmopathy.

The J gene is TRBJ2-5, the V gene TRBV12-3 or TRBV12-4; possibly TRBD2 for D (6 bases). V was trimmed by 3 bases and J by 5 bases, leaving 19 bases between them. This CDR3 is 16 amino acids long. The CDR3: CASSFGGAGPRETQYF. The CDR3 coding sequence is TGTGCCAGCAGTTTCGGGGGAGCAGGGCCCCGGGAGACCCAGTACTTC.

CDR3 protein: CASRQGGGDEKLFF. The DNA of the CDR3 is TGTGCCAGCAGGCAGGGAGGGGGCGATGAAAAACTGTTTTTT. The chain uses TRBV6-5 and TRBJ1-4, with TRBD1 matching over 7 bases. V lost 6 bases, J lost 6 bases, and 7 bases stayed unmatched. Germline V gene data show CDR1 as MNHEY and CDR2 as SVGAGI. The CDR3 extends over 14 amino acids.

This chain joins TRBV12-3 or TRBV12-4 and TRBJ1-2; D is possibly TRBD1 (6 bases). The CDR3 length is 14 residues. V was shortened by 6 bases and J by 7 bases, with 18 bases between the two germline ends. In nucleotides, the CDR3 is TGTGCCAGCAGATTAACAGGGCCACGAGCTGGCTACACCTTC. This gives the protein CASRLTGPRAGYTF.

This sequence joins TRBV11-1 and TRBJ2-5, with D hard to call. The CDR3 runs to 11 residues. The V gene's germline CDR1 is SGHAT and CDR2 FQDESV (reference sequence). V gave up 7 bases and J gave up 3 bases, with 6 bases separating them. CDR3 sequence (DNA): TGTGCCAGCACTTCCGAAGAGACCCAGTACTTC. Amino acid sequence: CASTSEETQYF.

To note about this clonotype: A much larger clone differs from this one at a single base, so this may be a read error. In DNA, the CDR3 is TGTGCCATCAGTGAGCCCAGTCTGAACACTGAAGCTTTCTTT. Translating gives CAISEPSLNTEAFF. The chain recombines TRBV10-3 with TRBJ1-1; D not resolved. V was cut by 2 bases and J by 0 bases, with 7 bases left in between. The V gene's germline CDR1 is ENHRY and CDR2 SYGVKD. CDR3 length equals 14 residues.

A few counts support this clonotype. The chain has TRBV7-3 and TRBJ1-1; D is possibly TRBD1 (5 bases). V was clipped by 4 bases and J by 1 base, with 10 bases between them. Germline V CDR1 and CDR2: SGHTA, FQGTGA. The CDR3 loop spans 14 amino acids. CDR3 sequence (DNA): TGTGCCAGCAGCTGGGGGAGGGGGAACACTGAAGCTTTCTTT. This encodes CASSWGRGNTEAFF.

The chain couples TRBV6-6 to TRBJ2-7; D could derive from TRBD1 or TRBD2 (5 bases each). Germline V gives CDR1 MNHNY, CDR2 SVGAGI (reference sequence). The CDR3 totals 12 residues. With 8 bases removed from V and 6 bases from J, the gap between germline ends came to 14 bases. Written as DNA, the CDR3 is TGTGCCAGCTCACCACCGGGGCTCGAGCAGTACTTC. It specifies CASSPPGLEQYF.

This chain links TRBV25-1 with TRBJ1-6; TRBD1 might be the D (5 bases). Trimming pared 5 bases from V and 6 bases from J, leaving 20 bases between. Germline CDR1 is MGHDK and CDR2 is SYGVNS. The CDR3 length is 17 residues. The CDR3 nucleotides read TGTGCCAGCAGTTCTGCCGGGACCTCCGTGGGTAATTCACCCCTCCACTTT. This codes for CASSSAGTSVGNSPLHF.

This chain's CDR3 is CSALATNEKLFF. The CDR3, as DNA: TGCAGCGCTTTAGCAACTAATGAAAAACTGTTTTTT. J is TRBJ1-4 and V is TRBV29-1; D remains unclear. The V end lost 7 bases, the J end lost 0 bases, and 6 bases lay between the germline ends. The CDR3 is 12 amino acids. Germline loops: CDR1 SQVTM, CDR2 ANQGSEA.

The genes are TRBV12-5 and TRBJ2-5, with D possibly TRBD1 on 6 matching bases. The CDR3 runs 13 residues. Germline V gives CDR1 LGHNT, CDR2 FRNRAP. CDR3 in DNA: TGTGCCAGCAGTATCCGCAGGGGCGAGACCCAGTACTTC. Translating it yields CASSIRRGETQYF.

The genes are TRBV12-3 or TRBV12-4 and TRBJ2-7; 7 bases are a match to TRBD2. CDR3 size: 14 residues. Germline trimming cut 1 base from V and 3 bases from J; bases unmatched to any gene: 3. In DNA form, the CDR3 reads TGTGCCAGCAGTTTAGGGACTAGGAGCTACGAGCAGTACTTC. It codes for CASSLGTRSYEQYF.

A note on this clonotype: A clone one base away is much larger, so this may be a read error. The chain links TRBV12-5 to TRBJ2-2; possible D gene TRBD2, 5 bases. The CDR3 runs 8 residues. CDR1 and CDR2 from the germline V gene are LGHNT and FRNRAP. The CDR3 region is CTSVKLFF. DNA for the CDR3: TGTACTAGTGTAAAGCTGTTTTTT.

This clonotype has just a few counts. The chain combines TRBV7-9 with TRBJ2-5; D perhaps matches TRBD1 (6 bases). Germline CDR1 SEHNR, CDR2 FQNEAQ (reference sequence). This CDR3 has 15 amino acids. V was cut by 3 bases and J by 1 base, with 12 bases left in between. The CDR3 sequence is CASSLGHAIQETQYF. The DNA of the CDR3 is TGTGCCAGCAGCTTGGGACATGCGATCCAAGAGACCCAGTACTTC.